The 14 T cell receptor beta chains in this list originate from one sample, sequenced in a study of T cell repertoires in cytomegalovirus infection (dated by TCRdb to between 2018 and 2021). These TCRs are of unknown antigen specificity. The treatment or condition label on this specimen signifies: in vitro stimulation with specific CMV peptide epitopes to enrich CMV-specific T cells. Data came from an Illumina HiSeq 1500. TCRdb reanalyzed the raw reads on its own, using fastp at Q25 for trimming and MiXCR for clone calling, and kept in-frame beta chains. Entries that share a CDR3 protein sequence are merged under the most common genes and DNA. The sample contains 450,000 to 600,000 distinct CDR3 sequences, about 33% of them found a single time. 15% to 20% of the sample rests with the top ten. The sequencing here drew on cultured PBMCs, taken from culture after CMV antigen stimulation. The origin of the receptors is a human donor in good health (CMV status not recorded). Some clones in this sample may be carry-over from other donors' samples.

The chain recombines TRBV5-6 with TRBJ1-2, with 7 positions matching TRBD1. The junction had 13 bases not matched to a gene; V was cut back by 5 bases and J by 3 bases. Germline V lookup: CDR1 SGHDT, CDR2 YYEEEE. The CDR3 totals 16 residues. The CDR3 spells CASRRASGRGDYGYTF. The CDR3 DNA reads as TGTGCCAGCAGGCGCGCTTCGGGCAGGGGGGACTATGGCTACACCTTC.

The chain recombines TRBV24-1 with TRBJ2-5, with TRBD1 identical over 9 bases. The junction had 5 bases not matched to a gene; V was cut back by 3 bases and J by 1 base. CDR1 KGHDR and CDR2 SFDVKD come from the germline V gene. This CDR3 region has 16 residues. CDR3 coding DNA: TGTGCCACCAGTGATCCGGGACAGGGACCCCAAGAGACCCAGTACTTC. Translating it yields CATSDPGQGPQETQYF.

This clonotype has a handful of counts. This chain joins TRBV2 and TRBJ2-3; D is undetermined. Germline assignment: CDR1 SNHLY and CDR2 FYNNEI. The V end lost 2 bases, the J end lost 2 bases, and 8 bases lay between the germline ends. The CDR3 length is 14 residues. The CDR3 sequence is CASSEPRSTDTQYF. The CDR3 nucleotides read TGTGCCAGCAGTGAACCTCGTTCCACAGATACGCAGTATTTT.

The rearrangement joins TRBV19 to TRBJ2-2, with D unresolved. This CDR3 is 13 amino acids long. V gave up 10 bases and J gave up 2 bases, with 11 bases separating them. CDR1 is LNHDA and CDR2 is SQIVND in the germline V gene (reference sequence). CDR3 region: CATQSVNTGELFF. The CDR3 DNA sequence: TGTGCCACCCAGTCCGTTAACACCGGGGAGCTGTTTTTT.

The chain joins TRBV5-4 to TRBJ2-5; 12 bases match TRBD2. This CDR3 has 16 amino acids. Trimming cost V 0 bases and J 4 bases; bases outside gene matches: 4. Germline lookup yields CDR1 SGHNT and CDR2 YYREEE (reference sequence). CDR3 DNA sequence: TGTGCCAGCAGCTTGGGGACTAGCGGGAACGGAGAGACCCAGTACTTC. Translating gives CASSLGTSGNGETQYF.

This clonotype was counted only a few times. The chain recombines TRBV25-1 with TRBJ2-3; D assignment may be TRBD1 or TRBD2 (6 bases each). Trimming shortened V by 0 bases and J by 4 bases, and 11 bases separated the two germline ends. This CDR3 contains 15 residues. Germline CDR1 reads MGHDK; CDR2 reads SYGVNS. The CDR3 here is CASSEYRGTSDTQYF. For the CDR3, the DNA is TGTGCCAGCAGTGAATATAGGGGGACTTCAGATACGCAGTATTTT.

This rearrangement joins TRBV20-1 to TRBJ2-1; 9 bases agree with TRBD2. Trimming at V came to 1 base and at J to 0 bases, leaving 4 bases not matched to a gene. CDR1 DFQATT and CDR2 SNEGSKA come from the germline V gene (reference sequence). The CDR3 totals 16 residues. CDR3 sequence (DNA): TGCAGTGCTAGAGCCCTTAGCGGGAGCTCCTACAATGAGCAGTTCTTC. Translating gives CSARALSGSSYNEQFF.

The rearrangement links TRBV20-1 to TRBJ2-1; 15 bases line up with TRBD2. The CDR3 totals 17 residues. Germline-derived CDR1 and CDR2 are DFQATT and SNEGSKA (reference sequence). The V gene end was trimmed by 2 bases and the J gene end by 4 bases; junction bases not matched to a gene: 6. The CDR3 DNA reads TGCAGTGCTAGACCCGGGACTAGCGGGAGGACATACAATGAGCAGTTCTTC. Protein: CSARPGTSGRTYNEQFF.

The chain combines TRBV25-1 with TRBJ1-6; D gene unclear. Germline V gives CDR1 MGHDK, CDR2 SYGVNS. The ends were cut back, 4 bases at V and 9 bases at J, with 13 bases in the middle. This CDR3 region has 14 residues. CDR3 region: CASSGTLVGSPLHF. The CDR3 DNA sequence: TGTGCCAGCAGTGGAACGCTAGTGGGTTCACCCCTCCACTTT.

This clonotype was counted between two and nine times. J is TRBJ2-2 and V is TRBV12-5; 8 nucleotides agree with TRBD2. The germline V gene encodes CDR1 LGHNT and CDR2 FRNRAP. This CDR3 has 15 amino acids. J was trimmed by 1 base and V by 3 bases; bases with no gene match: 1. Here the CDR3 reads CASGFAGGNTGELFF. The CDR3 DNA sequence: TGTGCTAGTGGTTTCGCGGGAGGGAACACCGGGGAGCTGTTTTTT. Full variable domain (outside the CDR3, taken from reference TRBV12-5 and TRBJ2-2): DARVTQTPRHKVTEMGQEVTMRCQPILGHNTVFWYRQTMMQGLELLAYFRNRAPLDDSGMPKDRFSAEMPDATLATLKIQPSEPRDSAVYFCASGFAGGNTGELFFGEGSRLTVL.

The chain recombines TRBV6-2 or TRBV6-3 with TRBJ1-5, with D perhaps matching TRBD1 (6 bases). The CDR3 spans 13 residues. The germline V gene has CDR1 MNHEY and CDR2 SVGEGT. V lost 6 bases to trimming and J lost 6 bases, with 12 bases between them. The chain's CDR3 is CASSQQGSQPQHF. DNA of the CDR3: TGTGCCAGCAGCCAACAGGGAAGTCAGCCCCAGCATTTT.

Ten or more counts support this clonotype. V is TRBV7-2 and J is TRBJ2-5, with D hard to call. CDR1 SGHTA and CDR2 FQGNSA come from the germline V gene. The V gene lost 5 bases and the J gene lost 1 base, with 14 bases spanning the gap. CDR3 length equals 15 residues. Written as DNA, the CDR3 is TGTGCCAGCAGCCCAAATTCGAACCGCCAAGAGACCCAGTACTTC. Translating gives CASSPNSNRQETQYF.

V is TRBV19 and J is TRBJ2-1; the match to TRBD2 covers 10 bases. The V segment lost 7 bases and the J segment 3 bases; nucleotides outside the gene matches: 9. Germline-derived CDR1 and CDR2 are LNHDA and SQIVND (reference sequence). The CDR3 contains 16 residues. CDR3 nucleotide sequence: TGTGCCAGTATTCCCACAGGACTAGCGGACTACAATGAGCAGTTCTTC. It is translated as CASIPTGLADYNEQFF.

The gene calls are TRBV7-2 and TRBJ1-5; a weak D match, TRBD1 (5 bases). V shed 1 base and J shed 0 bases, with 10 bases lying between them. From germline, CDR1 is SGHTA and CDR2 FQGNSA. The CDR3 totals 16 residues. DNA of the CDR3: TGTGCCAGCAGCTTAGGGACACCGTATAGCAATCAGCCCCAGCATTTT. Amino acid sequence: CASSLGTPYSNQPQHF.